One T cell receptor (beta chain) is described in this entry. Clones were sequenced by immunoSEQ multiplex PCR, and TCRdb holds only the in-frame ones, with some missing. The data contain hundreds of thousands of clones, 85% of them singletons. CDR1 and CDR2 (germline): SGHRS, YFSETQ. V shed 2 bases and J 0 bases; nucleotides not matched to a gene: 1. The CDR3 consists of 15 residues. This record comes from a study of blood T cell repertoires in COVID-19. For the study at large: T cells, B-cell-depleted T cells, or PBMCs supplied cDNA or gDNA.

The rearrangement links TRBV5-1 to TRBJ2-1; 8 nucleotides line up with TRBD1. The sequence was collected from a woman in her twenties or thirties who had been exposed to COVID-19. The sample consisted of PBMCs or T cells enriched from blood (not recorded which). This chain's CDR3 is CASSFDRGSYNEQFF. The CDR3 DNA reads TGCGCCAGCAGCTTCGACAGGGGCTCCTACAATGAGCAGTTCTTC.